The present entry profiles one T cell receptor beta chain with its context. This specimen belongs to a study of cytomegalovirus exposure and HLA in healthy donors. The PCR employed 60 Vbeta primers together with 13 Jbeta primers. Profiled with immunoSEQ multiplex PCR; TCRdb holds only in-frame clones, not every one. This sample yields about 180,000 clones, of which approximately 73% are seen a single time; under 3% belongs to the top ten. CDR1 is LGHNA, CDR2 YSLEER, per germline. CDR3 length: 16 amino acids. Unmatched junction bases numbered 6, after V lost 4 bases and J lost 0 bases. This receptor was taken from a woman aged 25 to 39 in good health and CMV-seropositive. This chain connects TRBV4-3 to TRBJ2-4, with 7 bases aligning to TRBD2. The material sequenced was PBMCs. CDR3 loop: CASSPRLALAKNIQYF. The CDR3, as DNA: TGCGCCAGCAGCCCTCGACTAGCCCTAGCCAAAAACATTCAGTACTTC.